This T cell receptor beta chain was identified during a study of blood T cells in healthy people across ages. The second PCR ran roughly 6 to 11 cycles with a sample-barcoded 5' primer and J-beta primers. In TCRdb, the 5' RACE reads were re-called with MiXCR into one record per CDR3 protein. The sample has over 1.5 million distinct CDR3 sequences, roughly 52% seen once. The CDR3 covers 13 residues. V was shortened by 6 bases and J by 10 bases, with 19 bases between the two germline ends. In its sample, this clonotype was seen a few times. The sequencing sample was made of blood. The chain couples TRBV12-3 or TRBV12-4 to TRBJ2-7, with a weak D call TRBD2 (6 bases). This sequence was found in a middle-aged woman in good health. In nucleotides, the CDR3 is TGTGCCAGCAGAGGGACGGGACTTGGGGCCCAGTACTTC. This sequence encodes CASRGTGLGAQYF.